These 6 T cell receptor beta chains were all obtained from the same sample, sequenced in a study of OX40 agonist ivuxolimab in advanced cancers. Profiled with immunoSEQ multiplex PCR; TCRdb holds only in-frame clones, not every one. The data show tens of thousands of clones, with around 90% seen just once and less than 7.5% held by the top ten. The sample consisted of CD4+ or CD8+ T cells sorted from blood, taken in a trial of the OX40 agonist ivuxolimab. The origin of the receptors is an adult with an advanced solid tumor such as melanoma, head and neck, liver or kidney cancer.

The chain uses TRBV9 and TRBJ2-1; 13 bases agree with TRBD2. Germline V CDR1 and CDR2: SGDLS, YYNGEE. V lost 4 bases and J lost 8; bases outside the gene matches: 9. The CDR3 extends over 16 amino acids. Here the CDR3 reads CASSPLTSGGADEQFF. As DNA, the CDR3 is TGTGCCAGCAGCCCCCTTACTAGCGGGGGGGCAGATGAGCAGTTCTTC.

The chain is built from TRBV28 and TRBJ1-3, with D unresolved. The germline CDR1 and CDR2 sequences are MDHEN and SYDVKM. With 3 bases removed from V and 6 bases from J, the gap between germline ends came to 6 bases. This CDR3 is 12 amino acids long. CDR3 coding DNA: TGTGCCAGCAGTTTCGTTGAAAACACCATATATTTT. Translation gives CASSFVENTIYF.

On this clone: Within the sample, other DNA sequences also encode this same CDR3. This chain connects TRBV27 to TRBJ1-6; D gene uncertain. Trimming removed 8 bases at V and 7 bases at J, with 9 bases between. The CDR3 length is 12 residues. Germline values: CDR1 MNHEY, CDR2 SMNVEV (reference sequence). In DNA, the CDR3 is TGTGCCAGCCGGGCCTTGAATTCACCCCTCCACTTT. Its translation: CASRALNSPLHF.

This clone was detected only a few times. The chain combines TRBV5-4 with TRBJ1-2; D call uncertain. From germline, CDR1 is SGHNT and CDR2 YYREEE (reference sequence). Between the trimmed V and J ends, which lost 2 bases and 2 bases, there was a span of 13 bases. The CDR3 consists of 15 residues. Here the CDR3 reads CASSLAFPPNYGYTF. The CDR3 nucleotides are TGTGCCAGCAGCTTAGCGTTTCCCCCCAACTATGGCTACACCTTC.

The chain joins TRBV5-1 to TRBJ2-7, with 7 bases matching TRBD1. CDR3 length equals 18 residues. V shed 4 bases, J shed 2 bases, and the junction held 18 bases outside the gene matches. CDR1 SGHRS and CDR2 YFSETQ come from the germline V gene. CDR3 bases: TGCGCCAGCAGCCTGAAAGGCCCTAAGGGACAGTCAACCTACGAGCAGTACTTC. This sequence encodes CASSLKGPKGQSTYEQYF.

The gene calls are TRBV9 and TRBJ1-1; tentative D call: TRBD1 (6 bases). This CDR3 comprises 14 residues. Per germline, CDR1 SGDLS and CDR2 YYNGEE. Trimming left V 0 bases short and J 4 bases short, with 10 bases between. The CDR3 nucleotides read TGTGCCAGCAGCGTAGGTGGGGGCTTCACTGAAGCTTTCTTT. It encodes CASSVGGGFTEAFF.